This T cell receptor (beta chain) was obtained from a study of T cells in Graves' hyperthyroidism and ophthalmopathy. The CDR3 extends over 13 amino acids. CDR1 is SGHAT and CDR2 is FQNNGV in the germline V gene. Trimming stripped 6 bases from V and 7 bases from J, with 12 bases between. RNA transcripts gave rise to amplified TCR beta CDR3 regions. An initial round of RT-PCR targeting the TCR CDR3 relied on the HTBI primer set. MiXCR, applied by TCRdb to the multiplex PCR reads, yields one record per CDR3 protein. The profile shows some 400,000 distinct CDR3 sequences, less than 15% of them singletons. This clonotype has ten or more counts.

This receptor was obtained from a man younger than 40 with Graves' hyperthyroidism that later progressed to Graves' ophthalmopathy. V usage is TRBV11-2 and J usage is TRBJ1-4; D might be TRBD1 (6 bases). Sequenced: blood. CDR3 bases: TGTGCCAGCAGTGGGGGGCAAGGTGAAAAACTGTTTTTT. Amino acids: CASSGGQGEKLFF.